These 21 T cell receptor beta chains came from one sample sequenced in a study of blood T cell repertoires in COVID-19. Sequencing used immunoSEQ multiplex PCR; TCRdb keeps in-frame clones, though not all of them. The sample lists roughly 26,000 clones; 65% to 90% were seen once. The sequencing input was peripheral blood. The source of these receptors is a human donor in a cohort sampled during active COVID-19.

CDR3 region: CASSPQQGRETQYF. In nucleotides, the CDR3 is TGTGCCAGCTCACCCCAACAGGGAAGAGAGACCCAGTACTTC. V gene TRBV18 combines with J gene TRBJ2-5, with a weak D call TRBD1 (6 bases). Looked up from germline, CDR1 is KGHSH and CDR2 is LQKENI. This CDR3 has 14 amino acids. The V end was cut by 3 bases, the J end by 4 bases, with 12 bases between.

This rearrangement joins TRBV6-5 to TRBJ2-1, with TRBD1 matching over 8 bases. The germline CDR1 and CDR2 sequences are MNHEY and SVGAGI. V lost 6 bases and J lost 8; bases outside the gene matches: 3. CDR3 length: 12 amino acids. CDR3 residues: CASRAGGYEQFF. The CDR3 DNA reads TGTGCCAGCAGGGCAGGGGGCTATGAGCAGTTCTTC.

This clone is medium-sized by share. The genes are TRBV7-3 and TRBJ2-1; D ambiguous. CDR1 is SGHTA and CDR2 is FQGTGA in the germline V gene. V lost 2 bases and J 3 bases, leaving 5 bases between the germline ends. The CDR3 runs 13 residues. This CDR3 is CASSLQDYNEQFF. DNA of the CDR3: TGTGCCAGCAGCTTACAGGACTACAATGAGCAGTTCTTC. The whole variable domain, remainder taken from reference TRBV7-3 and TRBJ2-1, is GAGVSQTPSNKVTEKGKYVELRCDPISGHTALYWYRQSLGQGPEFLIYFQGTGAADDSGLPNDRFFAVRPEGSVSTLKIQRTERGDSAVYLCASSLQDYNEQFFGPGTRLTVL.

This clone was observed a few times. The J gene is TRBJ1-1, the V gene TRBV30, with D tentatively TRBD1 (6 bases). Trimming stripped 0 bases from V and 4 bases from J, with 24 bases between. The CDR3 runs 18 residues. Germline V gene lookup returns CDR1 GTSNPN and CDR2 SVGIG (reference sequence). CDR3 DNA sequence: TGTGCCTGGAGTGTAAGGCGGGGGGCGCGGGTCCCGGCCACTGAAGCTTTCTTT. It is translated as CAWSVRRGARVPATEAFF.

The genes are TRBV10-1 and TRBJ1-1, with D possibly matching TRBD1 (6 bases). The CDR3 consists of 14 residues. The V and J ends lost 6 bases and 4 bases respectively, with 15 bases between them. The germline V gene has CDR1 WNHNN and CDR2 SYGVQD (reference sequence). CDR3 nucleotide sequence: TGCGCCAGCAGCGCCACAGGGAAGAGCACTGAAGCTTTCTTT. Protein product: CASSATGKSTEAFF.

This chain connects TRBV5-4 to TRBJ2-2, with 8 bases matching TRBD1. Germline V gives CDR1 SGHNT, CDR2 YYREEE (reference sequence). Trimming took 4 bases from V and 4 from J; bases not matched to a gene: 9. The CDR3 is 16 residues long. The CDR3 coding sequence is TGTGCCAGCAGCGCCTTGACAGGGGCCCCCACCGGGGAGCTGTTTTTT. It translates to CASSALTGAPTGELFF.

The chain recombines TRBV6-5 with TRBJ2-1, with TRBD1 matching 9 bases. The germline V gene encodes CDR1 MNHEY and CDR2 SVGAGI. CDR3 length equals 13 residues. Trimming took 5 bases from V and 10 from J; bases not matched to a gene: 6. The CDR3 DNA is TGTGCCAGCAGTCCGCGACAGGGGGACGAGCAGTTCTTC. Translation gives CASSPRQGDEQFF.

This chain uses TRBV24-1 with TRBJ2-2; D gene uncertain. V was clipped by 5 bases and J by 6 bases, with 12 bases between them. This CDR3 is 14 amino acids long. Germline V gene lookup returns CDR1 KGHDR and CDR2 SFDVKD. As DNA, the CDR3 is TGTGCCACCAGTGCGTCCAGAAACGCCGGGGAGCTGTTTTTT. Translated: CATSASRNAGELFF.

The rearrangement links TRBV5-1 to TRBJ1-2; maybe TRBD1 (5 bases). V was shortened by 0 bases and J by 1 base, with 7 bases between the two germline ends. Germline V gene data show CDR1 as SGHRS and CDR2 as YFSETQ. This CDR3 is 14 amino acids long. The CDR3 DNA is TGCGCCAGCAGCTTGGGGGGCAGTAACTATGGCTACACCTTC. Residues: CASSLGGSNYGYTF.

V and J are TRBV24-1 and TRBJ2-1, with a weak D call TRBD1 (6 bases). V lost 3 bases and J lost 0, with 23 bases in between. Looked up from germline, CDR1 is KGHDR and CDR2 is SFDVKD. The CDR3 runs 20 residues. CDR3 DNA sequence: TGTGCCACCAGTGATGAAGGCAGGGGCCTAATCTCTGACTCCTACAATGAGCAGTTCTTC. Its translation: CATSDEGRGLISDSYNEQFF.

J is TRBJ2-7 and V is TRBV7-3; TRBD2 matches at 11 bases. This CDR3 contains 17 residues. Per the germline V gene, CDR1 is SGHTA and CDR2 is FQGTGA. The V segment lost 5 bases and the J segment 3 bases; nucleotides outside the gene matches: 12. The CDR3 sequence is CASSRELAGVTDYEQYF. In nucleotides, the CDR3 is TGTGCCAGCAGCCGCGAACTAGCGGGAGTTACCGACTACGAGCAGTACTTC.

The gene calls are TRBV3-1 (or the pseudogene TRBV3-2) and TRBJ1-2; D is possibly TRBD1 (6 bases). The CDR3 extends over 13 amino acids. The V gene lost 8 bases and the J gene lost 6 bases, with 16 bases spanning the gap. The germline V gene encodes CDR1 LGHDT and CDR2 YNNKEL (reference sequence). CDR3 region: CASSQIRGHGYTF. The CDR3 DNA reads TGTGCCAGCTCCCAAATCAGGGGCCATGGCTACACCTTC.

This clone was detected only a few times. The chain combines TRBV9 with TRBJ1-2; 9 bases align to TRBD1. CDR1 and CDR2 (germline): SGDLS, YYNGEE. The CDR3 has 15 residues. V shed 0 bases, J shed 4 bases, and the junction held 4 bases outside the gene matches. The CDR3 coding sequence is TGTGCCAGCAGCGTAGAACAGGGGGCGTCCTATGGCTACACCTTC. It yields the protein CASSVEQGASYGYTF.

The chain carries TRBV5-1 and TRBJ2-2; possible D gene TRBD1, 5 bases. Germline loops: CDR1 SGHRS, CDR2 YFSETQ. V lost 0 bases and J 1 base, leaving 10 bases between the germline ends. This CDR3 is built from 16 residues. This chain's CDR3 is CASSLEGRVNTGELFF. In DNA form, the CDR3 reads TGCGCCAGCAGCTTGGAAGGCAGGGTGAACACCGGGGAGCTGTTTTTT.

This clone was observed once. V is TRBV30 and J is TRBJ2-7; D may be TRBD2 (7 bases). The V and J ends lost 0 bases and 3 bases respectively, with 9 bases between them. The germline V gene has CDR1 GTSNPN and CDR2 SVGIG (reference sequence). The CDR3 runs to 13 residues. The CDR3, as DNA: TGTGCCTGGAGTGTCGGGGGGCTCTACGAGCAGTACTTC. Translating gives CAWSVGGLYEQYF.

The chain has TRBV29-1 and TRBJ2-7; 7 positions match TRBD2. Germline V gene data show CDR1 as SQVTM and CDR2 as ANQGSEA. The length of the CDR3 is 14 residues. The trim removed 6 bases at V and 3 bases at J, leaving 11 bases unmatched. In nucleotides, the CDR3 is TGCAGCGTAATTAGGGCGGGAGCATTCTACGAGCAGTACTTC. It yields the protein CSVIRAGAFYEQYF.

The chain carries TRBV7-2 and TRBJ2-5, with a weak D call TRBD1 (5 bases). Germline CDR1 SGHTA, CDR2 FQGNSA. The CDR3 is 16 amino acids. Deletions cut 1 base from V and 3 bases from J, with 15 bases between. The CDR3 nucleotides are TGTGCCAGCAGCTTAGAAAGGGGAATTGCAAAAGAGACCCAGTACTTC. As protein: CASSLERGIAKETQYF.

The genes are TRBV28 and TRBJ2-2; TRBD2 matches at 8 bases. This CDR3 is 13 amino acids long. The V gene's germline CDR1 is MDHEN and CDR2 SYDVKM. V lost 10 bases and J lost 1; bases outside the gene matches: 2. This CDR3 is CATGGGNTGELFF. The CDR3 nucleotides read TGTGCCACCGGGGGGGGGAACACCGGGGAGCTGTTTTTT. Using reference TRBV28 and TRBJ2-2 for the parts outside the CDR3, the full variable domain is DVKVTQSSRYLVKRTGEKVFLECVQDMDHENMFWYRQDPGLGLRLIYFSYDVKMKEKGDIPEGYSVSREKKERFSLILESASTNQTSMYLCATGGGNTGELFFGEGSRLTVL.

V and J are TRBV28 and TRBJ1-5; TRBD1 matches at 7 bases. CDR1 is MDHEN, CDR2 SYDVKM, per germline. The CDR3 totals 18 residues. V was pared by 6 bases and J by 3 bases, with 17 bases of the junction left unmatched. The CDR3 spells CASSRSGGSGQVNQPQHF. CDR3 nucleotide sequence: TGTGCCAGCAGCCGTTCTGGGGGGAGTGGACAGGTCAATCAGCCCCAGCATTTT.

CDR3 amino acids: CASSFGGTYEQYF. The CDR3 nucleotides are TGTGCCAGCAGCTTTGGGGGGACCTACGAGCAGTACTTC. The chain joins TRBV5-6 to TRBJ2-7, with D perhaps TRBD2 (6 bases). This CDR3 spans 13 amino acids. Trimming cost V 2 bases and J 2 bases, with 8 bases left between them. Germline loops: CDR1 SGHDT, CDR2 YYEEEE.

The chain uses TRBV21-1 and TRBJ2-4; no check of the table's D call, TRBD1, against the DNA was made. TRBV21-1 is tagged as a pseudogene. This CDR3 is 16 amino acids long. CDR3 in amino acids: CASRGVRGADKNIQYF. In nucleotides, the CDR3 is TGTGCCAGCCGAGGGGTCAGGGGCGCGGACAAAAACATTCAGTACTTC.